Listed below are T cell receptor beta chains from one sample, sequenced in a study of T cell responses to AZD1222 COVID-19 vaccine. Assay: immunoSEQ multiplex PCR; the TCRdb copy retains only in-frame clones and omits some. The sample has about 140,000 clones, approximately 92% seen once. Here the sequenced sample was peripheral blood, taken 28 days after the second AZD1222 dose. The source of these receptors is an adult who received the AZD1222 COVID-19 vaccine. The CDR3 runs from the conserved cysteine through the conserved F or W. The order of the fields is J gene, D gene, V gene, clone size, CDR3 DNA, CDR3 protein. The D gene is left open where the match is weak. The size field is filled for only some rows; it gives once, few, many or a size class.

TRBJ1-2	TRBD1	TRBV5-6	.	TGTGCCAGCAGCGGCGGCACAGGGGCTTCGAACTATGGCTACACCTTC	CASSGGTGASNYGYTF
TRBJ1-1	.	TRBV6-5	.	TGTGCCAGCGTAGACCGACGGGCAACTGAAGCTTTCTTT	CASVDRRATEAFF
TRBJ1-1	TRBD1	TRBV5-1	.	TGCGCCAGCAGCCATGGGACAGGGTCTCTTTTAACTGAAGCTTTCTTT	CASSHGTGSLLTEAFF
TRBJ1-2	.	TRBV11-1	once	TGTGCCAGCAGCTTAGGAACCAGATCATATGGCTACACCTTC	CASSLGTRSYGYTF
TRBJ2-7	TRBD1	TRBV19	once	TGTGCCAGTAGTATGGAGACAGGGTGGAACGAGCAGTACTTC	CASSMETGWNEQYF
TRBJ2-7	TRBD2	TRBV20-1	.	TGCAGTGCTAGTGATACGGGAGGGCCGTCCTACGAGCAGTACTTC	CSASDTGGPSYEQYF
TRBJ1-2	.	TRBV7-9	.	TGTGCCAGCAGCTTGGACCAATATGGCTACACCTTC	CASSLDQYGYTF
TRBJ2-5	TRBD1	TRBV13	.	TGTGCCAGCAGCATCCGGGACAGGGTCCAAGAGACCCAGTACTTC	CASSIRDRVQETQYF
TRBJ1-6	.	TRBV9	once	TGTGCCAGCAAACTGGACAGCTCCTATAATTCACCCCTCCACTTT	CASKLDSSYNSPLHF
TRBJ2-2	.	TRBV11-3	.	TGTGCCAGCAGCGGGCCAAGTGGTATAGGAGGGGAGCTGTTTTTT	CASSGPSGIGGELFF
TRBJ1-1	.	TRBV10-3	.	TGTGCCATCCACGACAGGAACACTGAAGCTTTCTTT	CAIHDRNTEAFF
TRBJ2-1	TRBD1	TRBV5-1	.	TGCGCCAGCAGCTTTGACAGGGGGCGCCTCGATGAGCAGTTCTTC	CASSFDRGRLDEQFF
TRBJ2-3	.	TRBV11-3	.	TGTGCCAGCAGCTTTGGAGATACGCAGTATTTT	CASSFGDTQYF
TRBJ1-3	.	TRBV6-6	.	TGTGCCAGCAGTTCCGACGGCAGACCCTCTGGAAACACCATATATTTT	CASSSDGRPSGNTIYF
TRBJ2-3	.	TRBV10-3	.	TGTGCCATCAGTGAGGGTCGTAGCAGCGCAGATACGCAGTATTTT	CAISEGRSSADTQYF
TRBJ2-7	.	TRBV4-1	.	TGCGCCAGCAGCCAAGATTCTAGATTCTACGAGCAGTACTTC	CASSQDSRFYEQYF
TRBJ2-2	TRBD2	TRBV28	.	TGTGCCAGCAGTCCCTCCCCCCTAGCGGGAAGTTCCGGGGAGCTGTTTTTT	CASSPSPLAGSSGELFF
TRBJ2-2	.	TRBV6-5	.	TGTGCCAGCAGGCTCGGGACTCCTCGAGGGGAGCTGTTTTTT	CASRLGTPRGELFF
TRBJ2-5	.	TRBV5-1	.	TGCGCCAGCAGCTTGGGCCGGTATCCCGGGACTGAAGAGACCCAGTACTTC	CASSLGRYPGTEETQYF
TRBJ1-2	TRBD1	TRBV30	.	TGTGCCTGGACCTCAACAGGGGGAAAATATGGCTACACCTTC	CAWTSTGGKYGYTF
TRBJ1-2	.	TRBV27	.	TGTGCCAGCAGTTTACGTCGGGGCTATGGCTACACCTTC	CASSLRRGYGYTF
TRBJ1-6	TRBD1	TRBV28	.	TGTGCCAGCAGCCAACCTGGACAGGGTATTAATTCACCCCTCCACTTT	CASSQPGQGINSPLHF
TRBJ2-7	.	TRBV9	.	TGTGCCAGCAGCCTTCGAGGGGGGCCTCTCGACGAGCAGTACTTC	CASSLRGGPLDEQYF
TRBJ1-2	.	TRBV7-9	.	TGTGCCAGCAGCTTTGGAGGGGGTAACGGCTACACCTTC	CASSFGGGNGYTF
TRBJ1-1	.	TRBV7-2	.	TGTGCCAGCAGCTTAGCGGGAACTAAGAACACTGAAGCTTTCTTT	CASSLAGTKNTEAFF
TRBJ2-7	.	TRBV21-1	once	TGTGCCAGCAGCAAAGAGAACAGGGACGAGCAGTACTTC	CASSKENRDEQYF
TRBJ2-7	TRBD1	TRBV7-2	.	TGTGCCAGCAGCTCCCCGCGGGACAGGGGGTACGAGCAGTACTTC	CASSSPRDRGYEQYF
TRBJ1-6	.	TRBV28	.	TGTGCCAGCAGTCCTGGGGTTGGGGGACCCCTCCACTTT	CASSPGVGGPLHF
TRBJ1-6	.	TRBV11-2	once	TGTGCCAGCAGCTTAGGACTTTCGGGATCACCCCTCCACTTT	CASSLGLSGSPLHF
TRBJ1-1	.	TRBV4-3	.	TGCGCCAGCAGCCAAGACTCAAACACTGAAGCTTTCTTT	CASSQDSNTEAFF
TRBJ2-7	.	TRBV11-1	.	TGTGCCAGCAGCCCACGGGGTGGGGAGCAGTACTTC	CASSPRGGEQYF
TRBJ1-3	TRBD1	TRBV15	.	TGTGCCACCAGCAGAGACAATACCCCAAGCCAGGGGGCTGGAAACACCATATATTTT	CATSRDNTPSQGAGNTIYF
TRBJ1-1	TRBD1	TRBV4-2	.	TGTGCCAGCAGCCTGGACAGGGGGAACACTGAAGCTTTCTTT	CASSLDRGNTEAFF
TRBJ2-7	.	TRBV9	once	TGTGCCAGCAGCGTAGGGGTAGGGACGGGGGACGAGCAGTACTTC	CASSVGVGTGDEQYF
TRBJ2-2	.	TRBV24-1	.	TGTGCCACCAGTGCCTCCAGGCCAGGGAACACCGGGGAGCTGTTTTTT	CATSASRPGNTGELFF
TRBJ1-5	.	TRBV24-1	once	TGTGCCACCAGTGACCCGGGGGTTAGCAATCAGCCCCAGCATTTT	CATSDPGVSNQPQHF
TRBJ2-7	.	TRBV7-8	once	TGTGCCAGCAGCTTAGTCGGCGGTCCCACCTACGAGCAGTACTTC	CASSLVGGPTYEQYF
TRBJ1-1	.	TRBV20-1	.	TGCAGTGCTAGATTTACTGAAGCTTTCTTT	CSARFTEAFF
TRBJ1-2	.	TRBV4-1	.	TGCGCCAGCAGCCAAGTGGTGACAGCCTATGGCTACACCTTC	CASSQVVTAYGYTF
TRBJ2-7	.	TRBV28	.	TGTGCCAGCAGTTTACCCGACTACGAGCAGTACTTC	CASSLPDYEQYF
TRBJ1-6	.	TRBV28	.	TGTGCCAGCACTCTAGGACAGTATAATTCACCCCTCCACTTT	CASTLGQYNSPLHF
TRBJ1-1	.	TRBV24-1	once	TGTGCCACCAGTGATTCCGGAACTGAAGCTTTCTTT	CATSDSGTEAFF
TRBJ1-2	TRBD1	TRBV28	.	TGTGCCAGCAGCTACAGGGGGCTGGGGGGCTACACCTTC	CASSYRGLGGYTF
TRBJ1-6	TRBD1	TRBV28	.	TGTGCCAGCACCCCAGGGACAGGGGCTAATTCACCCCTCCACTTT	CASTPGTGANSPLHF
TRBJ1-1	.	TRBV12-3/TRBV12-4	.	TGTGCCAGCAGTTTATCGGGGCCAAAAGCTTTCTTT	CASSLSGPKAFF
TRBJ2-3	TRBD2	TRBV19	.	TGTGCCAGTAGTAGGACTAGCGGGTCCCCAGATACGCAGTATTTT	CASSRTSGSPDTQYF
TRBJ2-3	TRBD2	TRBV9	.	TGTGCCAGCAGCGATAGCGGGAGGCAGACAGATACGCAGTATTTT	CASSDSGRQTDTQYF
TRBJ2-7	TRBD1	TRBV14	.	TGTGCCAGCAGCCGCAACAGGGGGAATCCCTACGAGCAGTACTTC	CASSRNRGNPYEQYF